This T cell receptor beta chain appears in the sequencing data of a study of response to subunit inactivated influenza vaccine. With respect to this clonotype: The antigen is unknown.

Points from the study as a whole: Few new T cells, the authors suggested, are recruited by each seasonal influenza vaccination.

Each CDR3 protein gets one entry after TCRdb re-called the RT-PCR reads with MiXCR. This table has about 700,000 distinct CDR3 sequences, around 15% appearing once. Sequences were derived from PBMCs from blood, sampled less than 15 days before vaccination. The clonotype originates from a man in his fifties who received an inactivated influenza vaccine.

The CDR3 nucleotides read TGCAGTGCTAGTAGTAGGCTGCGAAACAATGAGCAGTTCTTC. Translation gives CSASSRLRNNEQFF. This chain connects TRBV20-1 to TRBJ2-1, with D unclear. The V gene's germline CDR1 is DFQATT and CDR2 SNEGSKA (reference sequence). The V gene lost 3 bases and the J gene lost 5 bases, with 14 bases spanning the gap. The CDR3 runs to 14 residues.